This passage covers 16 T cell receptor beta chains from one sample sequenced in a study of T cells in Graves' hyperthyroidism and ophthalmopathy. From RNA transcripts, TCR beta CDR3 regions were amplified. The primer set for the first-round RT-PCR of the TCR CDR3 was HTBI. TCRdb recomputed calls from the multiplex PCR reads with MiXCR, one row per CDR3 protein. This sample has approximately 400,000 distinct CDR3 sequences, with more than 15% found just once. What was sequenced was blood. These receptors originate from a woman aged 18-29 years with Graves' hyperthyroidism.

The table lists this clonotype with a few counts. The chain uses TRBV28 and TRBJ2-2; TRBD1 matches at 7 bases. The CDR3 spans 14 residues. The trim removed 7 bases at V and 2 bases at J, leaving 4 bases unmatched. Germline V CDR1 and CDR2: MDHEN, SYDVKM. CDR3 DNA sequence: TGTGCCAGCATAAGGGGGCCCAACACCGGGGAGCTGTTTTTT. Translating gives CASIRGPNTGELFF.

Worth noting for this clonotype: One end of the junction is discordant with germline, which a read error may explain. The CDR3 reads CASSQQTGGGETQYF. CDR3 nucleotide sequence: TGCGCCAGCAGCCAGCAGACAGGGGGCGGGGAGACCCAGTACTTC. The J gene is TRBJ2-5, the V gene TRBV7-2; 10 nucleotides agree with TRBD1. CDR3 length equals 15 residues. In germline, CDR1 is SGHTA, CDR2 FQGNSA.

The chain combines TRBV7-9 with TRBJ2-3; 11 bases align to TRBD1. The CDR3 covers 16 residues. Germline CDR1 reads SEHNR; CDR2 reads FQNEAQ (reference sequence). The V segment lost 2 bases and the J segment 5 bases; nucleotides outside the gene matches: 6. Here the CDR3 reads CASSLSGTGGQDTQYF. CDR3 nucleotides: TGTGCCAGCAGCTTAAGTGGGACAGGGGGTCAAGATACGCAGTATTTT. Complete variable domain (other parts from reference TRBV7-9 and TRBJ2-3): DTGVSQNPRHKITKRGQNVTFRCDPISEHNRLYWYRQTLGQGPEFLTYFQNEAQLEKSRLLSDRFSAERPKGSFSTLEIQRTEQGDSAMYLCASSLSGTGGQDTQYFGPGTRLTVL.

This clonotype was seen repeatedly, ten times or more. The V gene is TRBV7-2, the J gene TRBJ2-5; 10 nucleotides match TRBD1. Germline CDR1 is SGHTA and CDR2 is FQGNSA. The CDR3 spans 15 residues. Trimming removed 5 bases from V and 6 bases from J; junction bases left unmatched: 9. The CDR3 nucleotides read TGTGCCAGCAGCGTCTCCGGGACAGGGGCGAAGACCCAGTACTTC. Protein: CASSVSGTGAKTQYF.

Turning to this clonotype: A much larger clone sits a single nucleotide away, making a read error possible. The chain combines TRBV28 with TRBJ1-5; no clear D gene. CDR3 size: 12 residues. Germline V lookup: CDR1 MDHEN, CDR2 SYDVKM. CDR3 bases: TGTACCAGCAGTTTGTCGGGGAGGCCCCAGCATTTT. This translates into CTSSLSGRPQHF.

In this sample, this clonotype turned up a few times. Germline and junction disagree at one end, which may indicate a read error. The V and J genes are TRBV6-1 and TRBJ2-2, with D tentatively TRBD1 (5 bases). The CDR3 covers 14 residues. In germline, CDR1 is MNHNS, CDR2 SASEGT. The CDR3 DNA is TGTGCCAGCAGTGGGGGTCCGGACACCGTGGAGCTGTTTTTT. Its translation: CASSGGPDTVELFF.

This clonotype was counted many times. V gene TRBV28 combines with J gene TRBJ2-7, with TRBD1 matching over 8 bases. This CDR3 comprises 15 residues. V lost 5 bases and J lost 4; bases outside the gene matches: 10. Per germline, CDR1 MDHEN and CDR2 SYDVKM. The CDR3 loop reads CASSAPGTGRYEQYF. The CDR3 coding sequence is TGTGCCAGCAGTGCCCCCGGGACAGGTCGGTACGAGCAGTACTTC. Supplemented by reference TRBV28 and TRBJ2-7, the full variable domain reads DVKVTQSSRYLVKRTGEKVFLECVQDMDHENMFWYRQDPGLGLRLIYFSYDVKMKEKGDIPEGYSVSREKKERFSLILESASTNQTSMYLCASSAPGTGRYEQYFGPGTRLTVT.

The V gene is TRBV5-1, the J gene TRBJ2-7; possible D gene TRBD2, 6 bases. There are 14 residues in the CDR3. Trimming shortened V by 3 bases and J by 2 bases, and 12 bases separated the two germline ends. Germline V gene lookup returns CDR1 SGHRS and CDR2 YFSETQ. The CDR3 DNA follows: TGCGCCAGCAGCTGGAGCGGAGGGGCCTACGAGCAGTACTTC. Its translation: CASSWSGGAYEQYF.

At least ten counts were recorded for this clonotype. The chain recombines TRBV11-2 with TRBJ1-1; possible D gene TRBD1, 6 bases. The V and J ends lost 1 base and 0 bases respectively, with 18 bases between them. The CDR3 covers 18 residues. Germline lookup yields CDR1 SGHAT and CDR2 FQNNGV. CDR3 coding DNA: TGTGCCAGCAGCTTAGCTACACAGGGTGGCTTCATGAACACTGAAGCTTTCTTT. It translates to CASSLATQGGFMNTEAFF.

The genes are TRBV20-1 and TRBJ1-5; D perhaps matches TRBD1 (6 bases). CDR1 and CDR2 from the germline V gene are DFQATT and SNEGSKA (reference sequence). With 4 bases removed from V and 2 bases from J, the gap between germline ends came to 9 bases. This CDR3 is 13 amino acids long. CDR3 nucleotide sequence: TGCAGTGCTACTTACAGGGGCAATCAGCCCCAGCATTTT. As protein: CSATYRGNQPQHF.

This clonotype was seen many times. The rearrangement links TRBV2 to TRBJ1-6; no reliable D call. The V end was cut by 3 bases, the J end by 7 bases, with 10 bases between. The CDR3 length is 14 residues. Germline V gene lookup returns CDR1 SNHLY and CDR2 FYNNEI. The CDR3 DNA is TGTGCCAGCAGTGATGAGGGAAGGAATTCACCCCTCCACTTT. This gives the protein CASSDEGRNSPLHF.

This rearrangement joins TRBV9 to TRBJ1-1; D is ambiguous. Germline lookup yields CDR1 SGDLS and CDR2 YYNGEE. The V end was cut by 0 bases, the J end by 1 base, with 10 bases between. The CDR3 loop spans 15 amino acids. The CDR3 loop reads CASSVAYEPNTEAFF. The CDR3 bases are TGTGCCAGCAGCGTAGCTTATGAGCCGAACACTGAAGCTTTCTTT.

This clonotype was observed a few times. The rearrangement uses TRBV5-1 and TRBJ2-3; possible D gene TRBD1, 6 bases. In germline, CDR1 is SGHRS, CDR2 YFSETQ. Trimming pared 0 bases from V and 2 bases from J, leaving 10 bases between. The CDR3 loop spans 15 amino acids. Written as DNA, the CDR3 is TGCGCCAGCAGCTTGGAGGACAGAATCACAGATACGCAGTATTTT. It specifies CASSLEDRITDTQYF.

The sample holds many counts of this clonotype. The chain is built from TRBV25-1 and TRBJ2-7; D is unclear. Germline V gene sequence: CDR1 MGHDK, CDR2 SYGVNS. V was trimmed by 5 bases and J by 3 bases, leaving 5 bases between them. The CDR3 is made up of 11 amino acids. The CDR3 coding sequence is TGTGCCAGCAGTCACCGCTACGAGCAGTACTTC. Residues: CASSHRYEQYF.

V usage is TRBV6-2 or TRBV6-3 and J usage is TRBJ1-2; a weak D match, TRBD1 (5 bases). V was clipped by 4 bases and J by 4 bases, with 16 bases between them. Germline loops: CDR1 MNHEY, CDR2 SVGEGT. This CDR3 has 15 amino acids. Here the CDR3 DNA reads TGTGCCAGCAGTTTAAACCGGGACTGGGGCTATGGCTACACCTTC. This translates into CASSLNRDWGYGYTF.

This clonotype was counted only a few times. This chain uses TRBV12-3 or TRBV12-4 with TRBJ1-4; D is unclear. The CDR3 length is 15 residues. Between the trimmed V and J ends, which lost 6 bases and 4 bases, there was a span of 15 bases. The CDR3: CASRTIGSNNEKLFF. CDR3 sequence (DNA): TGTGCCAGCAGAACTATAGGGAGTAATAATGAAAAACTGTTTTTT.